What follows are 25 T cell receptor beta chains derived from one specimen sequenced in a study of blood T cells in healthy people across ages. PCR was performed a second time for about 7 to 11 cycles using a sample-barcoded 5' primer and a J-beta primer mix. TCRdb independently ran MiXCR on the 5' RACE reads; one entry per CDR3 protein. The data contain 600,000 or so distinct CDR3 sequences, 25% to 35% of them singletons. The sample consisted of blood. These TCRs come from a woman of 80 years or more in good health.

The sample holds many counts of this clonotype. For the CDR3, the DNA is TGTGCCAGCAGTTACTCGCCAAATCAAGAGACCCAGTACTTC. It translates to CASSYSPNQETQYF. The chain links TRBV6-2 or TRBV6-3 to TRBJ2-5; D gene unclear. CDR3 length: 14 residues. Germline V gives CDR1 MNHEY, CDR2 SVGEGT. V was pared by 0 bases and J by 2 bases, with 7 bases between.

CDR3 sequence (DNA): TGTGCCACCACCCCGGGACAGATCAGGTCCACTGAAGCTTTCTTT. This sequence encodes CATTPGQIRSTEAFF. J is TRBJ1-1 and V is TRBV24-1, with 7 bases that match TRBD1. This CDR3 has 15 amino acids. J gave up 4 bases and V 8 bases, and 12 bases lay outside the gene matches. The germline CDR1 and CDR2 sequences are KGHDR and SFDVKD.

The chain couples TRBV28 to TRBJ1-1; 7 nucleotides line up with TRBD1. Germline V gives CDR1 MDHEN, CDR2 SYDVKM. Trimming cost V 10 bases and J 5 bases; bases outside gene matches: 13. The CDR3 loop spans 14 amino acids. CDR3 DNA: TGTGCCACCTGGATAGGGGGCTTACGGACTGAAGCTTTCTTT. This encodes CATWIGGLRTEAFF.

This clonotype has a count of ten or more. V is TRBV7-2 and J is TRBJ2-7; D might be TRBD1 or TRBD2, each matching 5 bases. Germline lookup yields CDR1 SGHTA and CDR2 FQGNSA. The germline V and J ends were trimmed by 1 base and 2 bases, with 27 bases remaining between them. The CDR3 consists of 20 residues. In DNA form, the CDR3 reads TGTGCCAGCAGCTTAGGAGGTTTCGGGACGTCTCCCCATCGGGCCTACGAGCAGTACTTC. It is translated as CASSLGGFGTSPHRAYEQYF.

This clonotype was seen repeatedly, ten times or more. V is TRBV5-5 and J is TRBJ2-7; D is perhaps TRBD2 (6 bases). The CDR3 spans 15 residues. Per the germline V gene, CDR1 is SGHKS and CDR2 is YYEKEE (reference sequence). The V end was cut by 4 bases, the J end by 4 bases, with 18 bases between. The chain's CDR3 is CASSGGTAVGYEQYF. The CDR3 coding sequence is TGTGCCAGCAGCGGCGGGACGGCTGTGGGGTACGAGCAGTACTTC.

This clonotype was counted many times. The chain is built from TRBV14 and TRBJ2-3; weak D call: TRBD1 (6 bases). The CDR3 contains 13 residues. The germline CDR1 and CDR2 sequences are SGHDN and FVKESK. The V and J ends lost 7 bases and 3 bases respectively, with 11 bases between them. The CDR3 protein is CASNLRGTDTQYF. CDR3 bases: TGTGCCAGCAACCTTAGGGGGACAGATACGCAGTATTTT.

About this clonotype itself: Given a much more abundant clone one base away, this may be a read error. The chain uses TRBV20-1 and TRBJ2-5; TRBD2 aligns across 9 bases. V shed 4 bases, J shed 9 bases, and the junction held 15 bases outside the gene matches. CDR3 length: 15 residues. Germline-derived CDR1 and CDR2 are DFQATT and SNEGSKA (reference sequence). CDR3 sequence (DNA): TGCAGTGCTACCCTAAGTAGCGGGGGTCGTAGGGCCCAGTACTTC. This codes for CSATLSSGGRRAQYF.

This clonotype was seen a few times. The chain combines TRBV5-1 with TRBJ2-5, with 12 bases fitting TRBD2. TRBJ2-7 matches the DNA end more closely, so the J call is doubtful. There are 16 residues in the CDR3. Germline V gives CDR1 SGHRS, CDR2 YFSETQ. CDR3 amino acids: CASSLVPSGGAHEQYF. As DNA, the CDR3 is TGCGCCAGCAGCTTGGTGCCTAGCGGGGGGGCCCACGAGCAGTACTTC.

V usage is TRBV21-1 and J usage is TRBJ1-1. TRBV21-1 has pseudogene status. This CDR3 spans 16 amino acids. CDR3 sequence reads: CASSPRRIPMNTEAFF. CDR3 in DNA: TGTGCCAGCAGCCCGCGTAGGATCCCCATGAACACTGAAGCTTTCTTT.

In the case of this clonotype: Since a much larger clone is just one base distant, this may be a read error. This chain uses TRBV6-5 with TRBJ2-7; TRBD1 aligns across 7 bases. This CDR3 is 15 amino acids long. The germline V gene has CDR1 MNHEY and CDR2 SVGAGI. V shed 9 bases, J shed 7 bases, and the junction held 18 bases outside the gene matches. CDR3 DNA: TGTGCCAGTTCCTCCACGGGACAGTTCTACAATGAGCAGTACTTC. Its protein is CASSSTGQFYNEQYF.

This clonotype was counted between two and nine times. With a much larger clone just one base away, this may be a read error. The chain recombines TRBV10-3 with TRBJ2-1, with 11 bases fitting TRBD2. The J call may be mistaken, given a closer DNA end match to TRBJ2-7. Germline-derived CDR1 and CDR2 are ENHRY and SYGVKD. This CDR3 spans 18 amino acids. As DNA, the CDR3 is TGTGCCATCAGTGAGCCCACCCTAGCGGGGGGCCCCTACAATGAGCAGTACTTC. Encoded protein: CAISEPTLAGGPYNEQYF.

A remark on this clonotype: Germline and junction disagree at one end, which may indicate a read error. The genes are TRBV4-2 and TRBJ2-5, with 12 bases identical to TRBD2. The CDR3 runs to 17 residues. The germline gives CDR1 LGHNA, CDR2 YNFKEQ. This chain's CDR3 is CASNQALAGGLRETQYF. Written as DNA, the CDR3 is TGTGCCAGCAACCAAGCCCTAGCGGGGGGGTTGAGAGAGACCCAGTACTTC.

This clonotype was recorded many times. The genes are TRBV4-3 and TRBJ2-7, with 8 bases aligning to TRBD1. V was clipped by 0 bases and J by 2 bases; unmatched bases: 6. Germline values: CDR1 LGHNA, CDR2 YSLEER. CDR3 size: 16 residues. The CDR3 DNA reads TGCGCCAGCAGCCAAGAAGCGACAGGGGTCCCCTACGAGCAGTACTTC. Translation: CASSQEATGVPYEQYF.

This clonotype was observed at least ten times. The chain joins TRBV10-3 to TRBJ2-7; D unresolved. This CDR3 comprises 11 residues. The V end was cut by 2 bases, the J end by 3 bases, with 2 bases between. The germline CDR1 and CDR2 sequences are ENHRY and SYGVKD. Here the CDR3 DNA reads TGTGCCATCAGTGAGGGCTACGAGCAGTACTTC. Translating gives CAISEGYEQYF.

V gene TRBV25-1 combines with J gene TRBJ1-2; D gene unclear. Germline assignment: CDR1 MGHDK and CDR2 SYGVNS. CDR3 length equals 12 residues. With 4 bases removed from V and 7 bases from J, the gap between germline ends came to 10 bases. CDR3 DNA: TGTGCCAGCAGTGCCCATTGTGGTGGCTACACCTTC. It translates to CASSAHCGGYTF.

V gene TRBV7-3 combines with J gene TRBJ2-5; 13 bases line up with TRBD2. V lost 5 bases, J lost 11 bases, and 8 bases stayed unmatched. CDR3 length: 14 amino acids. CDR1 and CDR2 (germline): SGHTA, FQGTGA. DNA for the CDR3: TGTGCCAGCAGCCCGACTAGCGGGGGGAATGAGCAGTACTTC. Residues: CASSPTSGGNEQYF.

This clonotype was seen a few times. CDR3 amino acids: CASSLDSPPSGGNYGYTF. CDR3 bases: TGTGCCAGCAGTTTGGATTCCCCCCCCTCAGGGGGCAACTATGGCTACACCTTC. The chain joins TRBV12-3 or TRBV12-4 to TRBJ1-2; 8 nucleotides agree with TRBD1. The junction had 14 bases not matched to a gene; V was cut back by 3 bases and J by 2 bases. The CDR3 covers 18 residues.

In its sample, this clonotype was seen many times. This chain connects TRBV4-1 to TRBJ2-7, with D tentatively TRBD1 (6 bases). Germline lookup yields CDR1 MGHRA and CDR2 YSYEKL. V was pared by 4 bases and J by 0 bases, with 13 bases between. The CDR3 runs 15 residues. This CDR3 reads CASSRGGRTSYEQYF. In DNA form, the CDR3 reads TGCGCCAGCAGCCGAGGGGGACGGACCTCCTACGAGCAGTACTTC.

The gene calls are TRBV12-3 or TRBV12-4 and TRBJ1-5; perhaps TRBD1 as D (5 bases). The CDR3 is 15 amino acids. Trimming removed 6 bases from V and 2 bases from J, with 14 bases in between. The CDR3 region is CASSRTSGGNQPQHF. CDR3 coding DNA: TGTGCCAGCAGCCGGACATCTGGGGGCAATCAGCCCCAGCATTTT.

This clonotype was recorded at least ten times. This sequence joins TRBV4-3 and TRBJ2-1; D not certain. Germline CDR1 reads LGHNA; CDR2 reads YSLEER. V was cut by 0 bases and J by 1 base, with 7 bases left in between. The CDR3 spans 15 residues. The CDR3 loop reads CASSQDFRSYNEQFF. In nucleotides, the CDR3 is TGCGCCAGCAGCCAAGATTTTCGTTCCTACAATGAGCAGTTCTTC.

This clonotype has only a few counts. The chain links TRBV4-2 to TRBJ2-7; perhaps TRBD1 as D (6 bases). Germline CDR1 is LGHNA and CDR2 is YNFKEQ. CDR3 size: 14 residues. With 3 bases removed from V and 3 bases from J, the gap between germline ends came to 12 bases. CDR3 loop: CASSHRTGFYEQYF. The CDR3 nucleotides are TGTGCCAGCAGCCATCGAACAGGGTTCTACGAGCAGTACTTC.

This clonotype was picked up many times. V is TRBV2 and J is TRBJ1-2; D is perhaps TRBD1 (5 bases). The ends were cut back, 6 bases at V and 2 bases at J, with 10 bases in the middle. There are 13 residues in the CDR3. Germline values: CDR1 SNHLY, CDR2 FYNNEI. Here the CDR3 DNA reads TGTGCCAGCAGCATCGACAGCAACTATGGCTACACCTTC. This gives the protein CASSIDSNYGYTF.

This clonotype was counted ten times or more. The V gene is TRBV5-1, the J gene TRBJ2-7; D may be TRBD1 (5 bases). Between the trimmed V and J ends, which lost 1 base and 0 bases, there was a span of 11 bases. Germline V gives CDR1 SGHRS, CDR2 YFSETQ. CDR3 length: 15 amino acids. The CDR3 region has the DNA TGCGCCAGCAGCTTGACAGGACCGAGCTCCTACGAGCAGTACTTC. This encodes CASSLTGPSSYEQYF.

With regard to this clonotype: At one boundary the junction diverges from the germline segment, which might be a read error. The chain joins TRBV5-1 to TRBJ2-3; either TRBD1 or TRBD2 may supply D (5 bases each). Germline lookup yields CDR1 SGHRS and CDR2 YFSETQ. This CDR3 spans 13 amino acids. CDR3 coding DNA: TGCGCCAGCGGGGACGGTGGTCCAGCTACGCGGTATTTT. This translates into CASGDGGPATRYF.

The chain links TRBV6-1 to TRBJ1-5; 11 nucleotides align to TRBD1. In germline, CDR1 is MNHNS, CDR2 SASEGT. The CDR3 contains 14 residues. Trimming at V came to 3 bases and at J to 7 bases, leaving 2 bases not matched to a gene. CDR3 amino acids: CASSEGTGGQPQHF. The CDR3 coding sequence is TGTGCCAGCAGTGAGGGGACAGGGGGACAGCCCCAGCATTTT.